The rows below give T cell receptor beta chains drawn from one sample of a study of blood T cell repertoires in COVID-19. TCRdb's copy holds only in-frame clones and misses some; the assay was immunoSEQ multiplex PCR. This table holds around 97,000 clones, 80% to 90% found once. The source material was peripheral blood. These receptors all stem from a human donor in a cohort sampled during active COVID-19. Both conserved end residues are part of each CDR3. Each record gives: J gene, clone size, D gene, V gene, CDR3 protein, CDR3 DNA. A D gene is named only where the DNA matches it firmly. Size tells how often a clone was seen (once, few, many) or the class of an expanded clone, and some rows leave it out.

j_gene: TRBJ1-2; abundance: .; d_gene: TRBD1; v_gene: TRBV2; CDR3aa: CASSALKGASSGYTF; CDR3nt: TGTGCCAGCAGCGCCCTAAAGGGGGCGAGTTCAGGCTACACCTTC
j_gene: TRBJ2-3; abundance: .; d_gene: .; v_gene: TRBV10-1; CDR3aa: CASSVTTLPTDTQYF; CDR3nt: TGCGCCAGCAGTGTTACTACCCTCCCCACAGATACGCAGTATTTT
j_gene: TRBJ2-1; abundance: .; d_gene: TRBD2; v_gene: TRBV7-6; CDR3aa: CASSQNAGGSYNEQFF; CDR3nt: TGTGCCAGCAGCCAGAACGCGGGAGGGTCCTACAATGAGCAGTTCTTC
j_gene: TRBJ1-2; abundance: .; d_gene: TRBD1; v_gene: TRBV6-2/TRBV6-3; CDR3aa: CASSLTGNGYTF; CDR3nt: TGTGCCAGCAGTCTGACAGGGAATGGCTACACCTTC
j_gene: TRBJ1-5; abundance: .; d_gene: .; v_gene: TRBV6-5; CDR3aa: CASRRGRGDQPQHF; CDR3nt: TGTGCCAGCAGGAGGGGACGGGGGGATCAGCCCCAGCATTTT
j_gene: TRBJ2-3; abundance: once; d_gene: TRBD1; v_gene: TRBV28; CDR3aa: CASSSGQGTDTQYF; CDR3nt: TGTGCCAGCAGTTCCGGACAGGGAACAGATACGCAGTATTTT
j_gene: TRBJ1-1; abundance: .; d_gene: .; v_gene: TRBV7-3; CDR3aa: CASSFGELTEAFF; CDR3nt: TGTGCCAGCAGCTTCGGGGAACTCACTGAAGCTTTCTTT
j_gene: TRBJ2-3; abundance: once; d_gene: .; v_gene: TRBV6-2/TRBV6-3; CDR3aa: CASSYSRAGASSTDTQYF; CDR3nt: TGTGCCAGCAGTTACTCGAGGGCAGGAGCGTCTAGCACAGATACGCAGTATTTT
j_gene: TRBJ1-1; abundance: .; d_gene: .; v_gene: TRBV5-4; CDR3aa: CASSFIQENTEAFF; CDR3nt: TGTGCCAGCAGCTTTATTCAGGAGAACACTGAAGCTTTCTTT
j_gene: TRBJ2-1; abundance: .; d_gene: TRBD2; v_gene: TRBV4-1; CDR3aa: CASSQEWGRVYNEQFF; CDR3nt: TGCGCCAGCAGCCAAGAGTGGGGGAGGGTCTACAATGAGCAGTTCTTC
j_gene: TRBJ1-2; abundance: few; d_gene: TRBD1; v_gene: TRBV6-5; CDR3aa: CASSLSGTGFGYTF; CDR3nt: TGTGCCAGCAGTCTTTCCGGGACAGGGTTTGGCTACACCTTC
j_gene: TRBJ2-1; abundance: .; d_gene: .; v_gene: TRBV9; CDR3aa: CASSVEGADHPSSYNEQFF; CDR3nt: TGTGCCAGCAGCGTAGAGGGAGCGGATCACCCGAGCTCCTACAATGAGCAGTTCTTC
j_gene: TRBJ2-2; abundance: .; d_gene: TRBD2; v_gene: TRBV25-1; CDR3aa: CASREAGITGELFF; CDR3nt: TGTGCCAGCAGGGAAGCGGGAATCACCGGGGAGCTGTTTTTT
j_gene: TRBJ1-4; abundance: .; d_gene: .; v_gene: TRBV7-2; CDR3aa: CASSLFLGGTNEKLFF; CDR3nt: TGTGCCAGCAGCTTGTTTTTGGGGGGGACTAATGAAAAACTGTTTTTT
j_gene: TRBJ2-1; abundance: .; d_gene: TRBD2; v_gene: TRBV7-9; CDR3aa: CASSPGTSGGNEQFF; CDR3nt: TGTGCCAGCAGCCCCGGGACTAGCGGGGGTAATGAGCAGTTCTTC
j_gene: TRBJ2-2; abundance: .; d_gene: TRBD1; v_gene: TRBV27; CDR3aa: CASSFPQGARTGELFF; CDR3nt: TGTGCCAGCAGTTTCCCGCAGGGGGCAAGAACCGGGGAGCTGTTTTTT
j_gene: TRBJ1-5; abundance: .; d_gene: TRBD1; v_gene: TRBV2; CDR3aa: CASRDRVDNQPQHF; CDR3nt: TGTGCCAGCAGGGACAGGGTTGACAATCAGCCCCAGCATTTT
j_gene: TRBJ1-5; abundance: .; d_gene: TRBD1; v_gene: TRBV10-2; CDR3aa: CASKTGGSDSNQPQHF; CDR3nt: TGCGCCAGCAAAACAGGGGGCTCAGATAGCAATCAGCCCCAGCATTTT
j_gene: TRBJ1-6; abundance: .; d_gene: .; v_gene: TRBV19; CDR3aa: CASMTANSPLHF; CDR3nt: TGTGCCAGTATGACAGCCAATTCACCCCTCCACTTT
j_gene: TRBJ1-2; abundance: .; d_gene: TRBD1; v_gene: TRBV3-1/TRBV3-2; CDR3aa: CASSPGAGGYGYTF; CDR3nt: TGTGCCAGCAGCCCCGGGGCAGGGGGCTATGGCTACACCTTC
j_gene: TRBJ2-1; abundance: once; d_gene: TRBD1; v_gene: TRBV30; CDR3aa: CAWSPWDRGRNEQFF; CDR3nt: TGTGCCTGGAGCCCATGGGACAGGGGTAGGAATGAGCAGTTCTTC
j_gene: TRBJ2-7; abundance: .; d_gene: TRBD1; v_gene: TRBV27; CDR3aa: CASGPTGAYEQYF; CDR3nt: TGTGCCAGCGGGCCGACAGGGGCCTACGAGCAGTACTTC
j_gene: TRBJ2-7; abundance: .; d_gene: .; v_gene: TRBV27; CDR3aa: CASSFGHTYEQYF; CDR3nt: TGTGCCAGCAGTTTCGGACATACCTACGAGCAGTACTTC
j_gene: TRBJ2-3; abundance: once; d_gene: TRBD2; v_gene: TRBV28; CDR3aa: CASRPTSGSGTDTQYF; CDR3nt: TGTGCCAGCAGACCCACTAGCGGGAGTGGGACAGATACGCAGTATTTT
j_gene: TRBJ1-1; abundance: once; d_gene: .; v_gene: TRBV5-1; CDR3aa: CASSFSSKQGGNTEAFF; CDR3nt: TGCGCCAGCAGCTTTAGCTCTAAGCAGGGTGGGAACACTGAAGCTTTCTTT
j_gene: TRBJ2-2; abundance: .; d_gene: .; v_gene: TRBV11-2; CDR3aa: CASSLSDKNTGELFF; CDR3nt: TGTGCCAGCAGCTTATCGGACAAGAACACCGGGGAGCTGTTTTTT
j_gene: TRBJ2-1; abundance: .; d_gene: .; v_gene: TRBV15; CDR3aa: CATSRDKSLEVEQFF; CDR3nt: TGTGCCACCAGCAGAGATAAATCGCTAGAGGTTGAGCAGTTCTTC
j_gene: TRBJ1-1; abundance: .; d_gene: TRBD1; v_gene: TRBV29-1; CDR3aa: CSVDYGQVNTEAFF; CDR3nt: TGCAGCGTTGATTATGGACAGGTGAACACTGAAGCTTTCTTT
j_gene: TRBJ2-1; abundance: few; d_gene: .; v_gene: TRBV23-1; CDR3aa: CASTRDTVYNEQFF; CDR3nt: TGCGCCAGCACCCGGGACACCGTCTACAATGAGCAGTTCTTC
j_gene: TRBJ2-5; abundance: few; d_gene: .; v_gene: TRBV5-4; CDR3aa: CASSEAQGPETQYF; CDR3nt: TGTGCCAGCAGCGAGGCGCAGGGGCCAGAGACCCAGTACTTC
j_gene: TRBJ2-7; abundance: .; d_gene: .; v_gene: TRBV3-1/TRBV3-2; CDR3aa: CASSQDGTFYEQYF; CDR3nt: TGTGCCAGCAGCCAAGACGGGACTTTCTACGAGCAGTACTTC